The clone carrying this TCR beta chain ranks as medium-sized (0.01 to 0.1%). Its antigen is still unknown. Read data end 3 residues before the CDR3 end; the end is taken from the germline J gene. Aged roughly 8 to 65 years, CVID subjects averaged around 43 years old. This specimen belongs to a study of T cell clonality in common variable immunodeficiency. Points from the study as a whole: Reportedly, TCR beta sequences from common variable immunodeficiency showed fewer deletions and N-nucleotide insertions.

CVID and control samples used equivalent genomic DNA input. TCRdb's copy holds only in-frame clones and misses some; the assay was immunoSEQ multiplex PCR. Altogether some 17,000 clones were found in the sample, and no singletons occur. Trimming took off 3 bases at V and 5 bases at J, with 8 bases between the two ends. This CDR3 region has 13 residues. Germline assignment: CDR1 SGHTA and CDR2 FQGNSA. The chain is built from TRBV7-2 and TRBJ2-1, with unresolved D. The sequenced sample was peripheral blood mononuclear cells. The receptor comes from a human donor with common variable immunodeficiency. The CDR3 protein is CASSLGSDNEQFF. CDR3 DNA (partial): TGTGCCAGCAGCTTGGGCTCGGACAATGAG.